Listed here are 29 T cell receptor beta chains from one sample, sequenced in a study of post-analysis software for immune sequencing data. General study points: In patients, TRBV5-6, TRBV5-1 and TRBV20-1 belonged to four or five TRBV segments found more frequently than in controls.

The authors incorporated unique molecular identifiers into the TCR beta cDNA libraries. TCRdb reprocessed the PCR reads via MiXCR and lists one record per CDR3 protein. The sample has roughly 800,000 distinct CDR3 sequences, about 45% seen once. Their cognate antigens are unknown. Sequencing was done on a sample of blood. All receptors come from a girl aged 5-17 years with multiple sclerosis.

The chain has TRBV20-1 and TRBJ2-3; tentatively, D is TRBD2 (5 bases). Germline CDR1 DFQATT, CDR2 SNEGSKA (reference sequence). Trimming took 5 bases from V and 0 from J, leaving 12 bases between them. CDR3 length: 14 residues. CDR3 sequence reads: CSAQASHSTDTQYF. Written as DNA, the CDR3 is TGCAGTGCTCAGGCTAGCCATAGCACAGATACGCAGTATTTT.

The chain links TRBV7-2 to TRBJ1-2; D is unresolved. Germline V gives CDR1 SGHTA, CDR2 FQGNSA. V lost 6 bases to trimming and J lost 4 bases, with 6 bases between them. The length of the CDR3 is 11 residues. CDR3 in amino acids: CASSRAYGYTF. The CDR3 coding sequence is TGTGCCAGCAGTCGGGCCTATGGCTACACCTTC.

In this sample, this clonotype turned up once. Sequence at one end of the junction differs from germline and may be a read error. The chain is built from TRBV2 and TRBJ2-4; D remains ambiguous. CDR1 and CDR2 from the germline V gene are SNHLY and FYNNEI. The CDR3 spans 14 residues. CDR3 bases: TGTGTCAGCAGTGAGAAAATAGCCAAAAACATTCAGTACTTC. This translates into CVSSEKIAKNIQYF. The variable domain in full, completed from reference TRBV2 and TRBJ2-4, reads EPEVTQTPSHQVTQMGQEVILRCVPISNHLYFYWYRQILGQKVEFLVSFYNNEISEKSEIFDDQFSVERPDGSNFTLKIRSTKLEDSAMYFCVSSEKIAKNIQYFGAGTRLSVL.

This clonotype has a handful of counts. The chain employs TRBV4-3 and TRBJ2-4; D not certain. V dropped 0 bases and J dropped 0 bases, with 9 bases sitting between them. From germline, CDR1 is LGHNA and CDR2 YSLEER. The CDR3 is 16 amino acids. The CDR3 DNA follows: TGCGCCAGCAGCCAAGACGTGGGATTAGCCAAAAACATTCAGTACTTC. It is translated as CASSQDVGLAKNIQYF.

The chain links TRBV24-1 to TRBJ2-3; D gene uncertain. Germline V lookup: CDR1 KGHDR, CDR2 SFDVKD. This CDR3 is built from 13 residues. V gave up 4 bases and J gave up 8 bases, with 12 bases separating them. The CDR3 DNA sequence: TGTGCCACCAGTGAAGAACTCCGGGCTACGCAGTATTTT. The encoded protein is CATSEELRATQYF.

The CDR3 DNA reads TGCAGCGTTCAGCCTTCAAACACTGAAGCTTTCTTT. Protein product: CSVQPSNTEAFF. This sequence joins TRBV29-1 and TRBJ1-1; D unclear. V was trimmed by 5 bases and J by 2 bases, leaving 9 bases between them. The germline V gene encodes CDR1 SQVTM and CDR2 ANQGSEA. The CDR3 covers 12 residues.

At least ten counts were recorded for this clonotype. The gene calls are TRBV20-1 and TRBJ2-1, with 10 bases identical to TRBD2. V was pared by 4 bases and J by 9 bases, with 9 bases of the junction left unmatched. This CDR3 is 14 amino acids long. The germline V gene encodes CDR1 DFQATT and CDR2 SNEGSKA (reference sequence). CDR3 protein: CSATSRAGGREQFF. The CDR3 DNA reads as TGCAGTGCTACGTCGAGAGCGGGAGGGCGTGAGCAGTTCTTC.

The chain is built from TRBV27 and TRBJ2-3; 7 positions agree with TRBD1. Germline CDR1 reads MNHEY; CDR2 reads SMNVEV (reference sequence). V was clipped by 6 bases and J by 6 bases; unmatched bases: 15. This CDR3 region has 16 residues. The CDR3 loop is CASRGPGGAPIDTQYF. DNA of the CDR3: TGTGCCAGCAGAGGTCCAGGGGGTGCTCCGATCGATACGCAGTATTTT.

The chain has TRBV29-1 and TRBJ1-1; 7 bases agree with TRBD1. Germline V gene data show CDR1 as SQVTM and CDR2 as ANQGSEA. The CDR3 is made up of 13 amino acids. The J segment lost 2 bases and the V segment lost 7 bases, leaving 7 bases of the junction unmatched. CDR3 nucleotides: TGCAGCGACGCGGGACAGATCAACACTGAAGCTTTCTTT. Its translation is CSDAGQINTEAFF.

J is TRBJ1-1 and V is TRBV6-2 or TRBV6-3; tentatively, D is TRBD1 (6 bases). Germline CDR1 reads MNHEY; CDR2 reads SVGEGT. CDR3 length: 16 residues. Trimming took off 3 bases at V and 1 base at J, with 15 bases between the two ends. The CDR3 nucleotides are TGTGCCAGCAGTTATGGGGGCATGGCAGGGAACACTGAAGCTTTCTTT. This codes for CASSYGGMAGNTEAFF.

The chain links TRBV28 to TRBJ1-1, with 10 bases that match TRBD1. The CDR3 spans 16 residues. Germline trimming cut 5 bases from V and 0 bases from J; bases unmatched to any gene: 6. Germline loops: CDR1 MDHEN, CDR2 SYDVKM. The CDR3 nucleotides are TGTGCCAGCAGTGGAAGACAGGGGGCCCTGAACACTGAAGCTTTCTTT. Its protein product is CASSGRQGALNTEAFF.

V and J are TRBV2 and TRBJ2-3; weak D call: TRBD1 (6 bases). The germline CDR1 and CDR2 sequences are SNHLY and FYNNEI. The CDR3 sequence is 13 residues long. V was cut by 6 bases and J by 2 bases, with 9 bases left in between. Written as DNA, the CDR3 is TGTGCCAGCAGAGCAGGGGTCACAGATACGCAGTATTTT. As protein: CASRAGVTDTQYF. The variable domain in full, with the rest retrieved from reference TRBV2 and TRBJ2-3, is EPEVTQTPSHQVTQMGQEVILRCVPISNHLYFYWYRQILGQKVEFLVSFYNNEISEKSEIFDDQFSVERPDGSNFTLKIRSTKLEDSAMYFCASRAGVTDTQYFGPGTRLTVL.

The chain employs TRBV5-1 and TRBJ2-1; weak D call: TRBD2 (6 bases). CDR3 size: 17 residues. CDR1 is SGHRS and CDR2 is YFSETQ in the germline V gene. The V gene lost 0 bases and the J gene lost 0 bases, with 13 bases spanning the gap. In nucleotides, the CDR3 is TGCGCCAGCAGCTTGGATTGGCGGGACGCCTCCTACAATGAGCAGTTCTTC. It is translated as CASSLDWRDASYNEQFF.

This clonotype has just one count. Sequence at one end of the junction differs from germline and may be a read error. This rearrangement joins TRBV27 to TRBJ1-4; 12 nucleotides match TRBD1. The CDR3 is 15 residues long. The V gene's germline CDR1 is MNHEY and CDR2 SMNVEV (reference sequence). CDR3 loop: CVSWAAGTGGGKLFF. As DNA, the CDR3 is TGTGTCAGCTGGGCGGCCGGGACAGGGGGCGGAAAACTGTTTTTT.

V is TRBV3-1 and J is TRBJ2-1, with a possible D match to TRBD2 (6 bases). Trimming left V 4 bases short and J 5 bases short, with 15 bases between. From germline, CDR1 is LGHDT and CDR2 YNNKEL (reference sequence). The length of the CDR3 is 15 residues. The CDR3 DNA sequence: TGTGCCAGCAGCCGGGGTCTAGCGTTCAACAATGAGCAGTTCTTC. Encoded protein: CASSRGLAFNNEQFF.

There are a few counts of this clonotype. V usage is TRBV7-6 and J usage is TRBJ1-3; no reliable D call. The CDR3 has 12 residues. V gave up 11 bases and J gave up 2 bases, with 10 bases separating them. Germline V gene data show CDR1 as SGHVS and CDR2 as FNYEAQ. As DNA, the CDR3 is TGTGCCGTCCGTGGTACTGGAAACACCATATATTTT. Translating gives CAVRGTGNTIYF.

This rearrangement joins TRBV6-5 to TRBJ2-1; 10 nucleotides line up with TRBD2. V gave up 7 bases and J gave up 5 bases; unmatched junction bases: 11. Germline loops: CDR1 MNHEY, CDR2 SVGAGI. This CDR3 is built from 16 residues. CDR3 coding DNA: TGTGCCAGCACAAAGGCGACCGGGACTAGCGACAATGAGCAGTTCTTC. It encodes CASTKATGTSDNEQFF.

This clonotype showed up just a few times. Here the CDR3 reads CASSLSARGDQAYGYTF. CDR3 nucleotides: TGTGCCAGCAGTTTATCGGCAAGGGGGGACCAAGCATATGGCTACACCTTC. This chain connects TRBV12-3 or TRBV12-4 to TRBJ1-2, with TRBD1 as a possible D gene (6 bases). The length of the CDR3 is 17 residues. Trimming took off 2 bases at V and 5 bases at J, with 21 bases between the two ends.

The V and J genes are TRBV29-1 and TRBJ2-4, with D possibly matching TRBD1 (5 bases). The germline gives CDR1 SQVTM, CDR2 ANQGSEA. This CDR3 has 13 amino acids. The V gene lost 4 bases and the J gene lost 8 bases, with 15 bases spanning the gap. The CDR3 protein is CSVAGKKQDIQYF. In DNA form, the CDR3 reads TGCAGCGTTGCTGGGAAGAAACAGGACATTCAGTACTTC.

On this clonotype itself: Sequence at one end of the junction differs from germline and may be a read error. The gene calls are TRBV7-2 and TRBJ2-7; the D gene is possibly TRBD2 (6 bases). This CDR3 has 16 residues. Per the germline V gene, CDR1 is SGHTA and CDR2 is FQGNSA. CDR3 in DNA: TGTGCCAGCAGCTTAGCGGGAGGTACAATCTCCTACGAGCAGTACTTT. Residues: CASSLAGGTISYEQYF. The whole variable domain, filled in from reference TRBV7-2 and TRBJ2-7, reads GAGVSQSPSNKVTEKGKDVELRCDPISGHTALYWYRQSLGQGLEFLIYFQGNSAPDKSGLPSDRFSAERTGGSVSTLTIQRTQQEDSAVYLCASSLAGGTISYEQYFGPGTRLTVT.

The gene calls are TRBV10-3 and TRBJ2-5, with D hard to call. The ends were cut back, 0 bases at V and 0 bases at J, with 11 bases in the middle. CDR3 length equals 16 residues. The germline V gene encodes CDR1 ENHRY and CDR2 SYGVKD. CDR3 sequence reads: CAISESQTEYQETQYF. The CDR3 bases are TGTGCCATCAGTGAGTCGCAGACGGAGTACCAAGAGACCCAGTACTTC.

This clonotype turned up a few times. In nucleotides, the CDR3 is TGTGCCAGCAGTTTAGCCTCCGGCACGACCTACGAGCAGTACTTC. Its protein is CASSLASGTTYEQYF. The gene calls are TRBV7-3 and TRBJ2-7; D call uncertain. Germline V gene sequence: CDR1 SGHTA, CDR2 FQGTGA. The CDR3 spans 15 residues. V dropped 6 bases and J dropped 2 bases, with 17 bases sitting between them.

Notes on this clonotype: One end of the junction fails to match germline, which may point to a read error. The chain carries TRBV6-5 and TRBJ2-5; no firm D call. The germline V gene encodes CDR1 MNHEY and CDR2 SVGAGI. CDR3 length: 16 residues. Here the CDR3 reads CASSYSVLNLQETQYF. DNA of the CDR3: TGTGCCAGCAGTTACTCGGTCCTCAACCTCCAAGAGACTCAGTACTTC.

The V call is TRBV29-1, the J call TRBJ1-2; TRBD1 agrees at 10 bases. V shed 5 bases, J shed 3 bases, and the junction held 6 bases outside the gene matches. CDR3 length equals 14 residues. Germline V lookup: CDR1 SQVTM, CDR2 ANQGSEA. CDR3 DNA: TGCAGCGTTTTCGGGACAGGGGAGGACTATGGCTACACCTTC. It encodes CSVFGTGEDYGYTF.

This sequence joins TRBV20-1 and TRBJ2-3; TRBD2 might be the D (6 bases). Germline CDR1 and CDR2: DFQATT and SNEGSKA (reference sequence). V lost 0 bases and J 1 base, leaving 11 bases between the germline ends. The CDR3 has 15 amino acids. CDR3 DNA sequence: TGCAGTGCTAGAGATAACAAGCGGGGCACAGATACGCAGTATTTT. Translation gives CSARDNKRGTDTQYF.

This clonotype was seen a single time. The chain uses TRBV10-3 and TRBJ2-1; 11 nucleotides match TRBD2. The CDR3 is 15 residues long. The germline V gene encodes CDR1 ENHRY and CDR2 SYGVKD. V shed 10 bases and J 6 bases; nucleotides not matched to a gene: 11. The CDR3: CASHITSGSSNEQFF. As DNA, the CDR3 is TGTGCCAGCCACATCACTAGCGGGAGTAGCAATGAGCAGTTCTTC.

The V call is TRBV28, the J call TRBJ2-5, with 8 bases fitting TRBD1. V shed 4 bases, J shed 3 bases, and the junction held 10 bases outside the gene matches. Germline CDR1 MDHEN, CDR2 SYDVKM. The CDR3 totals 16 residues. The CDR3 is CASSSYQTGEEETQYF. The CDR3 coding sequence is TGTGCCAGCAGTTCTTACCAGACAGGGGAAGAAGAGACCCAGTACTTC.

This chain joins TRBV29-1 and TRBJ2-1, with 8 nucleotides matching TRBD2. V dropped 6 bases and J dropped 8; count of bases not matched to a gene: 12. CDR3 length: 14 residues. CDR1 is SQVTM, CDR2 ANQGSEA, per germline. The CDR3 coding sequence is TGCAGCGTCTCGGGACTAGGGGGGACGTATGAGCAGTTCTTC. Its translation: CSVSGLGGTYEQFF.

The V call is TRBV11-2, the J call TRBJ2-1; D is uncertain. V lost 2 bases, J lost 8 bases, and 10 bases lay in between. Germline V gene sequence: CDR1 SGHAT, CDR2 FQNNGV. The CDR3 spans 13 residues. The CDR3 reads CASSLPLWDEQFF. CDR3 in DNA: TGTGCCAGCAGCTTACCGCTATGGGATGAGCAGTTCTTC.